This T cell receptor (beta chain) derives from a study of blood T cells in healthy people across ages. Study results and limitations: Investigators treated diversity estimates from one million T cells as underestimates.

Only a few counts were recorded for this clonotype. The antigen is unknown. With a J-beta primer mix and a sample-barcoded 5' primer, a second PCR ran 7 to 11 cycles. Every molecule of cDNA carried a tag from a template-switch adaptor with 12 random nucleotides. TCRdb re-called the 5' RACE reads through MiXCR, storing one row per CDR3 protein. The profile shows approximately 580,000 distinct CDR3 sequences, 24% of them singletons. Trimming removed 6 bases from V and 7 bases from J, with 10 bases in between. Germline V CDR1 and CDR2: SGHTA, FQGNSA. The CDR3 totals 12 residues. Another study also made use of these data, one on T cells of mothers and their children. That study adds: The extracted RNA was employed in its entirety for cDNA synthesis, at roughly 1.4 ug per 15 ul. Versus unrelated pairs, overlap was slightly higher in related mother-child pairs, without reaching significance.

This sequence originates from a boy aged 5-17 years in good health. V gene TRBV7-2 combines with J gene TRBJ2-1; a possible D gene is TRBD1 (6 bases). Sequenced material: blood. CDR3 DNA sequence: TGTGCCAGCAGGGGGGCCGGGAATGAGCAGTTCTTC. Its protein is CASRGAGNEQFF. The full variable domain, its missing parts supplied by reference TRBV7-2 and TRBJ2-1, is GAGVSQSPSNKVTEKGKDVELRCDPISGHTALYWYRQSLGQGLEFLIYFQGNSAPDKSGLPSDRFSAERTGGSVSTLTIQRTQQEDSAVYLCASRGAGNEQFFGPGTRLTVL.